The 10 T cell receptor beta chains below all came from one sample that was sequenced in a study of blood T cell dynamics during melanoma immunotherapy. Profiled with immunoSEQ multiplex PCR; TCRdb holds only in-frame clones, not every one. The sample lists roughly 25,000 clones; around nine tenths were seen once. Documented time point: pre-treatment baseline. The sample consisted of blood, taken from a patient treated with checkpoint blockade. These receptors were collected from a human donor with melanoma.

The V call is TRBV5-1, the J call TRBJ2-7; D might be TRBD1 or TRBD2, each matching 5 bases. Looked up from germline, CDR1 is SGHRS and CDR2 is YFSETQ. The CDR3 runs 17 residues. V lost 0 bases and J 1 base, leaving 17 bases between the germline ends. CDR3 DNA: TGCGCCAGCAGCTTGGGGTGGGGGAAGACAGATTCCTACGAGCAGTACTTC. This encodes CASSLGWGKTDSYEQYF.

The genes are TRBV6-4 and TRBJ2-2, with 11 bases matching TRBD2. Germline CDR1 MRHNA, CDR2 SNTAGT. The CDR3 is made up of 16 amino acids. V shed 3 bases and J 4 bases; nucleotides not matched to a gene: 4. CDR3 protein: CASSEVAGGPTGELFF. The CDR3 DNA is TGTGCCAGCAGTGAGGTAGCGGGAGGGCCCACCGGGGAGCTGTTTTTT.

V and J are TRBV9 and TRBJ2-5; D ambiguous. The germline CDR1 and CDR2 sequences are SGDLS and YYNGEE. The V end lost 0 bases, the J end lost 0 bases, and 9 bases lay between the germline ends. The length of the CDR3 is 15 residues. The CDR3 loop reads CASSVATAYQETQYF. Here the CDR3 DNA reads TGTGCCAGCAGCGTAGCTACCGCCTACCAAGAGACCCAGTACTTC.

The CDR3 region is CASSIAGQGNGYGYTF. DNA of the CDR3: TGTGCCAGTAGTATAGCGGGACAGGGTAATGGCTATGGCTACACCTTC. The chain has TRBV19 and TRBJ1-2, with 9 positions matching TRBD1. Germline V CDR1 and CDR2: LNHDA, SQIVND (reference sequence). The CDR3 covers 16 residues. V gave up 1 base and J gave up 4 bases; unmatched junction bases: 7.

The DNA of the CDR3 is TGTGCCAGCAGAGGGACCGGCAGTGAGCAGTTCTTC. Translation gives CASRGTGSEQFF. V gene TRBV2 combines with J gene TRBJ2-1; D tentatively fits TRBD1 or TRBD2 (5 bases each). Trimming left V 6 bases short and J 9 bases short, with 12 bases between. This CDR3 comprises 12 residues. The germline V gene encodes CDR1 SNHLY and CDR2 FYNNEI.

The rearrangement links TRBV7-2 to TRBJ2-7; TRBD1 matches 11 bases. From germline, CDR1 is SGHTA and CDR2 FQGNSA. After removal of 2 bases from V and 5 bases from J, the junction contained 2 bases not matched to a gene. There are 14 residues in the CDR3. CDR3 coding DNA: TGTGCCAGCAGCTTACGGACAGGGGGCCACGAGCAGTACTTC. As protein: CASSLRTGGHEQYF.

The V gene is TRBV7-2, the J gene TRBJ2-7, with no clear D. Trimming removed 1 base at V and 6 bases at J, with 13 bases between. The CDR3 is 14 amino acids. Germline V gives CDR1 SGHTA, CDR2 FQGNSA. The CDR3 DNA reads as TGTGCCAGCAGCTTAGAAGACGCCAGGCTCGAGCAGTACTTC. It yields the protein CASSLEDARLEQYF.

V is TRBV28 and J is TRBJ2-3; D is unclear. CDR1 and CDR2 from the germline V gene are MDHEN and SYDVKM. V lost 2 bases and J 3 bases, leaving 12 bases between the germline ends. The CDR3 covers 15 residues. The CDR3 DNA reads as TGTGCCAGCAGTTTAATTGGGATACGAACAGATACGCAGTATTTT. It yields the protein CASSLIGIRTDTQYF.

The chain couples TRBV28 to TRBJ1-4; D gene unclear. The length of the CDR3 is 12 residues. The germline gives CDR1 MDHEN, CDR2 SYDVKM. Trimming took 8 bases from V and 8 from J, leaving 12 bases between them. The CDR3, as DNA: TGTGCCAGCGCCTCGTCGGGGGAAAAACTGTTTTTT. Translation: CASASSGEKLFF.

This clone appeared a few times. This chain connects TRBV19 to TRBJ2-2; 7 nucleotides match TRBD1. This CDR3 is built from 13 residues. V shed 8 bases, J shed 7 bases, and the junction held 7 bases outside the gene matches. The V gene's germline CDR1 is LNHDA and CDR2 SQIVND (reference sequence). The CDR3 DNA follows: TGTGCCAGTCGAAGGGGGCAGGGCGGGGAGCTGTTTTTT. Its translation: CASRRGQGGELFF.